The table lists the clone carrying this TCR beta chain with many counts. Its antigen remains unknown. The data derive from a study of CD8 T cells in ankylosing spondylitis. Study findings and constraints: Disease-associated clonotypes exhibited CD8+ identity and were relatively infrequent in peripheral blood.

TCRdb reprocessed the 5' RACE reads with MiXCR, giving one entry per CDR3 protein. Among hundreds of thousands of distinct CDR3 sequences listed, under 25% were seen once. Sequencing was performed on blood, either unsorted or a sorted T cell fraction (not recorded which). The TCR was taken from a female donor with ankylosing spondylitis or in good health (not recorded which).

CDR3: CSVGTSGRGTDTQYF. CDR3 DNA: TGCAGCGTTGGCACTAGCGGGAGAGGCACAGATACGCAGTATTTT. The chain links TRBV29-1 to TRBJ2-3; 11 bases align to TRBD2. V gave up 4 bases and J gave up 1 base; unmatched junction bases: 4. There are 15 residues in the CDR3. Germline lookup yields CDR1 SQVTM and CDR2 ANQGSEA.